This T cell receptor beta chain was sequenced in a study of blood T cell repertoires in COVID-19. Study overall: Collection of acute and convalescent COVID-19 samples took place in the United States, Italy and Spain.

Across roughly 25 US areas, participants ranged in age from roughly 18 to 95 years. Per the germline V gene, CDR1 is LNHDA and CDR2 is SQIVND (reference sequence). V dropped 5 bases and J dropped 1 base, with 8 bases sitting between them. This CDR3 has 13 amino acids. Measured with immunoSEQ multiplex PCR; TCRdb has only the in-frame clones, and not every one. The data contain about 140,000 clones, approximately 84% of them singletons. The J gene is TRBJ1-1, the V gene TRBV19, with unresolved D. The specimen was PBMCs or T cells enriched from blood (not recorded which). The clonotype comes from a woman aged 45 to 65 with acute COVID-19. The CDR3 loop reads CASSVRRNTEAFF. CDR3 sequence (DNA): TGTGCCAGTAGTGTAAGGAGGAACACTGAAGCTTTCTTT.